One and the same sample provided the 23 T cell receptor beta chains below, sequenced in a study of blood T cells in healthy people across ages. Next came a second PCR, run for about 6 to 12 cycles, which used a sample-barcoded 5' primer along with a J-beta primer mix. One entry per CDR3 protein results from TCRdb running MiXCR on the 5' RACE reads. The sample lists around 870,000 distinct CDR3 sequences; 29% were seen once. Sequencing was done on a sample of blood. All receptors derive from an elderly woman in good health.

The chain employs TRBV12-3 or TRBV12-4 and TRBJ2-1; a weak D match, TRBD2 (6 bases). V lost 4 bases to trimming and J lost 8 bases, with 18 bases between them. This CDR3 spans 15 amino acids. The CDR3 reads CASSYQILGGDEQFF. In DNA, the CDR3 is TGTGCCAGCAGTTACCAGATACTAGGCGGGGATGAGCAGTTCTTC.

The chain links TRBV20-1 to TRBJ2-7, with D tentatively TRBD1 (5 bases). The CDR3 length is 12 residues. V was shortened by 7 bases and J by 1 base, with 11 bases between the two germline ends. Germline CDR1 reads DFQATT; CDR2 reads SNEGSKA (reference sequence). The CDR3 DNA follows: TGCAGTGTCAGGGTTAGTTCCTACGAGCAGTACTTC. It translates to CSVRVSSYEQYF.

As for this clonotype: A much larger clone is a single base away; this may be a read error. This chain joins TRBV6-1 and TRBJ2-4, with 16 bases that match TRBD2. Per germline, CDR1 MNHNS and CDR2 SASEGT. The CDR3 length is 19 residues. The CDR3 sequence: CVSSPGTSGGGIAKNIQYF. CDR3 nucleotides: TGTGTCAGCAGCCCCGGGACTAGCGGGGGGGGAATAGCCAAAAACATTCAGTACTTC.

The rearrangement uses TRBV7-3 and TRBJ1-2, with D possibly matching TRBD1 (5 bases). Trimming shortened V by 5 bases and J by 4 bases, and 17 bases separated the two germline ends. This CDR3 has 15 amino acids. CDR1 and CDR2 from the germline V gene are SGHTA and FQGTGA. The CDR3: CASSPSPGPIYGYTF. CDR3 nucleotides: TGTGCCAGCAGCCCCTCACCGGGACCGATCTATGGCTACACCTTC.

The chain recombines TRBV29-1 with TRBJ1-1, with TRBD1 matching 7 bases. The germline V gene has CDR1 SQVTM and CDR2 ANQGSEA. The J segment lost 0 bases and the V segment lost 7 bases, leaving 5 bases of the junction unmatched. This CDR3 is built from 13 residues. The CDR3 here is CSAQGQLNTEAFF. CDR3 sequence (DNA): TGCAGCGCCCAGGGACAGCTGAACACTGAAGCTTTCTTT.

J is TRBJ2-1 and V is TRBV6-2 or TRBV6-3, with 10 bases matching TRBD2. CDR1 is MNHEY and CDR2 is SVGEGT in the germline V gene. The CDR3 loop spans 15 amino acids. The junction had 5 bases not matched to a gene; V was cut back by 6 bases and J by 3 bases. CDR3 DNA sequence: TGTGCCAGCAGAATGAGCGGGGGGGTCTACAATGAGCAGTTCTTC. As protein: CASRMSGGVYNEQFF.

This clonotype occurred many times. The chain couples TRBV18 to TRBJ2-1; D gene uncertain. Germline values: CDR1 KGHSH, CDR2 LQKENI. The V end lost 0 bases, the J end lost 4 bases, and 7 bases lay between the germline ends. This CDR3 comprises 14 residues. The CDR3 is CASSPPSGYNEQFF. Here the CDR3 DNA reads TGTGCCAGCTCACCACCGTCAGGATACAATGAGCAGTTCTTC.

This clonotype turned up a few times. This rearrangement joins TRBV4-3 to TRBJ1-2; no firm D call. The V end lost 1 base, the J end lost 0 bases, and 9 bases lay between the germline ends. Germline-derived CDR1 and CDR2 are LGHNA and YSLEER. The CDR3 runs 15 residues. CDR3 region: CASSQAVTTNYGYTF. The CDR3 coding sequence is TGCGCCAGCAGCCAAGCGGTGACAACTAACTATGGCTACACCTTC.

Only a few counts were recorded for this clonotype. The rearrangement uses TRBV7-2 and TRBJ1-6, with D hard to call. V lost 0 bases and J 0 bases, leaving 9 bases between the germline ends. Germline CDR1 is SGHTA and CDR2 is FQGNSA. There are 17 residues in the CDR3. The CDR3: CASSLAIQISYNSPLHF. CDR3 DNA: TGTGCCAGCAGCTTAGCGATTCAGATCTCCTATAATTCACCCCTCCACTTT. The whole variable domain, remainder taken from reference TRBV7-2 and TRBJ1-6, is GAGVSQSPSNKVTEKGKDVELRCDPISGHTALYWYRQSLGQGLEFLIYFQGNSAPDKSGLPSDRFSAERTGGSVSTLTIQRTQQEDSAVYLCASSLAIQISYNSPLHFGNGTRLTVT.

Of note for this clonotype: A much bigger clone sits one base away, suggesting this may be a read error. The CDR3 is CACSSGPRETQYF. CDR3 bases: TGTGCCTGCAGCTCGGGGCCACGTGAGACCCAGTACTTC. The rearrangement uses TRBV7-2 and TRBJ2-5; D assignment may be TRBD1 or TRBD2 (5 bases each). The length of the CDR3 is 13 residues. CDR1 is SGHTA, CDR2 FQGNSA, per germline. Based on the CDR3 plus reference TRBV7-2 and TRBJ2-5, the full variable domain is GAGVSQSPSNKVTEKGKDVELRCDPISGHTALYWYRQSLGQGLEFLIYFQGNSAPDKSGLPSDRFSAERTGGSVSTLTIQRTQQEDSAVYLCACSSGPRETQYFGPGTRLLVL.

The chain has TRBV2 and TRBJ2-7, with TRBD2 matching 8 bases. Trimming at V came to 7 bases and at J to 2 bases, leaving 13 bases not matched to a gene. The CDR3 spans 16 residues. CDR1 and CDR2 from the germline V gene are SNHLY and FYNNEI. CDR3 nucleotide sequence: TGTGCCAGCAAGGTCCCCTTAGCGGGGCTGACCTACGAGCAGTACTTC. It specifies CASKVPLAGLTYEQYF.

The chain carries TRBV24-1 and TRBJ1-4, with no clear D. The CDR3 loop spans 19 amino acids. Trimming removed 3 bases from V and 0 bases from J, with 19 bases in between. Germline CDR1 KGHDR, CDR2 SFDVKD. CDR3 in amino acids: CATSDPEDRGLPTNEKLFF. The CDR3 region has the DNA TGTGCCACCAGTGATCCGGAGGACCGAGGGCTCCCAACTAATGAAAAACTGTTTTTT.

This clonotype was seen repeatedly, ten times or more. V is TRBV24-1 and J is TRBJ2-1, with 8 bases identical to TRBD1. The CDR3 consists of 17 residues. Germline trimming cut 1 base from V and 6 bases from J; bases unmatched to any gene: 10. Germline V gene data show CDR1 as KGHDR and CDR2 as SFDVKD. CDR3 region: CATSDFAGQGNPNEQFF. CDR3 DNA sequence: TGTGCCACCAGTGATTTTGCTGGACAGGGAAACCCCAATGAGCAGTTCTTC.

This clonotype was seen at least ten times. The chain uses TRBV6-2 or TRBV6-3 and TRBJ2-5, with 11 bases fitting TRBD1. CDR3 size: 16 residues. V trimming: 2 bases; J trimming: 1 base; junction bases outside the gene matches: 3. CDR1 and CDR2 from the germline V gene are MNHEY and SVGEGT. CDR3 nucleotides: TGTGCCAGCAGTTACGGACAGGGGGCCGTCCAAGAGACCCAGTACTTC. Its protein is CASSYGQGAVQETQYF.

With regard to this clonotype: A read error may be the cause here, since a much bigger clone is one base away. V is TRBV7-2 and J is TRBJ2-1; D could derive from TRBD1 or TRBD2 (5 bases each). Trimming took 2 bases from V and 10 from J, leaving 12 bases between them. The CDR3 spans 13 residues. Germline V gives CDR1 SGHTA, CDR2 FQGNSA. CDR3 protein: CASSLQGRYEQFF. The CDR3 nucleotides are TGTGCCAGCAGCTTACAGGGACGGTACGAGCAGTTCTTC.

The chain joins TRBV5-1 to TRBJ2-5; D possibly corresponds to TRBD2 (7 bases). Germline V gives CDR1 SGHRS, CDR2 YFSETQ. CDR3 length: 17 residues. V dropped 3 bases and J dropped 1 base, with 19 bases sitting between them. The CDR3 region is CASSSAPVGGPQETQYF. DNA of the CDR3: TGCGCCAGCAGCTCGGCCCCCGTGGGGGGGCCCCAAGAGACCCAGTACTTC.

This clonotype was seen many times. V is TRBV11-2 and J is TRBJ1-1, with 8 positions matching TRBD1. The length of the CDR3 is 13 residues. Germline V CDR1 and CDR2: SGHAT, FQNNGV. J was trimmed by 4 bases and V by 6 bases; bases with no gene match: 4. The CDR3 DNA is TGTGCCAGCAGACGACAGGGGACCACTGAAGCTTTCTTT. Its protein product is CASRRQGTTEAFF.

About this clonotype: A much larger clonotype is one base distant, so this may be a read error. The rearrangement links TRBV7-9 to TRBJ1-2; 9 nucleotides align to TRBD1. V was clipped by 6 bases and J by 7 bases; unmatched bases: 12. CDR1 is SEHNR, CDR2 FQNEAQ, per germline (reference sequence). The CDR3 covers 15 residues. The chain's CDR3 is CASRPTGGATSGYTF. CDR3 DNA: TGTGCCAGCAGACCAACAGGGGGCGCCACCTCTGGCTACACCTTC.

CDR3 region: CASSLGQERVAFF. The CDR3 coding sequence is TGTGCCAGCAGTTTAGGGCAGGAGAGAGTTGCTTTCTTT. The chain combines TRBV28 with TRBJ1-1; unclear D gene. The CDR3 contains 13 residues. In germline, CDR1 is MDHEN, CDR2 SYDVKM. Trimming cost V 2 bases and J 11 bases, with 15 bases left between them.

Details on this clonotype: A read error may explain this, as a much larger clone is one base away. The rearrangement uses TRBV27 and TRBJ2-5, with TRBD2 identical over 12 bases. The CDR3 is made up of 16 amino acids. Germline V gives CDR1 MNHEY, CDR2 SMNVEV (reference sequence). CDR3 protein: CASGLWTSGEQETQYF. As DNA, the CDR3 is TGTGCCAGCGGTTTATGGACTAGCGGGGAACAAGAGACCCAGTACTTC.

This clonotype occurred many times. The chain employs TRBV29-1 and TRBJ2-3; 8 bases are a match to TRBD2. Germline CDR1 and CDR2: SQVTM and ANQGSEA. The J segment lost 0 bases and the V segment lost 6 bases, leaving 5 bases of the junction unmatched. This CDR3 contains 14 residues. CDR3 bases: TGCAGCGTATATAGCGGGGTTAGCACAGATACGCAGTATTTT. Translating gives CSVYSGVSTDTQYF.

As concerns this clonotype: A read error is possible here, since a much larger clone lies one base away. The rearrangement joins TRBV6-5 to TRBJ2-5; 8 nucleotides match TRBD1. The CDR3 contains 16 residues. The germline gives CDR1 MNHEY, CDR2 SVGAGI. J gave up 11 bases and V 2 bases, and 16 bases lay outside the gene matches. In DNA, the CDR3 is TGTGCCAGCAGTTACCGGAGACAGGGGACCTACAATGAGCAGTACTTC. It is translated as CASSYRRQGTYNEQYF.

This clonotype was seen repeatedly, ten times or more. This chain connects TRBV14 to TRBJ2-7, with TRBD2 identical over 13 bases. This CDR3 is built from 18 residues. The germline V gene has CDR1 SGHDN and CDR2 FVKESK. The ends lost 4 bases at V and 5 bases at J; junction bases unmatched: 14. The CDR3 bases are TGTGCCAGCAGCCTGCGGACTAGCGGGGGCTTTCTGGGAGACGAGCAGTACTTC. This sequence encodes CASSLRTSGGFLGDEQYF.